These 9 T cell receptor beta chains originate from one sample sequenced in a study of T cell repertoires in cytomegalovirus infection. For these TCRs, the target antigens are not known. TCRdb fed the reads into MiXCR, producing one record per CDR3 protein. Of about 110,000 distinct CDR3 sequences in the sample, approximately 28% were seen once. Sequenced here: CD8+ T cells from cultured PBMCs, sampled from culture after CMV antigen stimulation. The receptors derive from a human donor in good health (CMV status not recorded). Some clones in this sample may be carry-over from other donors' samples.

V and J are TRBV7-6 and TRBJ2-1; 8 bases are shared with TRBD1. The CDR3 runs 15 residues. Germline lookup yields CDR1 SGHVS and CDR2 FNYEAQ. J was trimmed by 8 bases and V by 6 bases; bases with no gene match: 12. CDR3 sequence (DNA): TGTGCCAGCAGGCCTCGGACAGGGACAAGGGATGAGCAGTTCTTC. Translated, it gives CASRPRTGTRDEQFF.

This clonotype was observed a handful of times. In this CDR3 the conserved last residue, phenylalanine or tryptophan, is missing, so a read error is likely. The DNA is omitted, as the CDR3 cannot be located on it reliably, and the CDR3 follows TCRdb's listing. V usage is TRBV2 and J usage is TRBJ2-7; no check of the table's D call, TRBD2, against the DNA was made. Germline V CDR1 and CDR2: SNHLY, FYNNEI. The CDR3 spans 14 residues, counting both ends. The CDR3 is CASSEGGLARKVPS.

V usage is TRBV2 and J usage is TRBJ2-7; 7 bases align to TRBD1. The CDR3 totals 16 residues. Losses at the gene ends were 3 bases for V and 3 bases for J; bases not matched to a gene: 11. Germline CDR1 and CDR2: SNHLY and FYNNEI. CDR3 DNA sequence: TGTGCCAGCAGTGAGTATATAGGACAGGTGGACTACGAGCAGTACTTC. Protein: CASSEYIGQVDYEQYF.

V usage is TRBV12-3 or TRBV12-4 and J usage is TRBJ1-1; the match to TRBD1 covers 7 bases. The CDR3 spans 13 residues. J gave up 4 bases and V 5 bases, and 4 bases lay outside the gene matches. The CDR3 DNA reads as TGTGCCAGCAGTGTCGGGACAGTCACTGAAGCTTTCTTT. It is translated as CASSVGTVTEAFF.

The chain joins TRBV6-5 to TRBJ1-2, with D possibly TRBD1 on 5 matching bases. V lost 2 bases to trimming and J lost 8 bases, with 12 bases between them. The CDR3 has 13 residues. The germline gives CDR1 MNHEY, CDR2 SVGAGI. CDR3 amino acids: CASSYILREGYTF. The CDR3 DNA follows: TGTGCCAGCAGTTACATCCTCAGGGAGGGCTACACCTTC.

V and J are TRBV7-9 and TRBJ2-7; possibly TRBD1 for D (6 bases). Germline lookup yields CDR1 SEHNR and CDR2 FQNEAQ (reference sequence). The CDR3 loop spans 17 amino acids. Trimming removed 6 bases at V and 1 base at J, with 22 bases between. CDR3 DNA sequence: TGTGCCAGCAGGCCCTTGCCAGGGGACGAGGCTTCCTACGAGCAGTACTTC. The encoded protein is CASRPLPGDEASYEQYF. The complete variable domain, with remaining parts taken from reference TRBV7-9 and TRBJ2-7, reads DTGVSQNPRHKITKRGQNVTFRCDPISEHNRLYWYRQTLGQGPEFLTYFQNEAQLEKSRLLSDRFSAERPKGSFSTLEIQRTEQGDSAMYLCASRPLPGDEASYEQYFGPGTRLTVT.

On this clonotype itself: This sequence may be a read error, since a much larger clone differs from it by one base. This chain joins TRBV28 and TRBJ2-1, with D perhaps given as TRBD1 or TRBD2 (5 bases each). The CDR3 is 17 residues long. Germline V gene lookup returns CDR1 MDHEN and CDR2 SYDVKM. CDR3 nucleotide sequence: TGTGTCAGCAGTTTGAGCCAGGGTGAACCCACTAGCAATGAGCAGTTCTTC. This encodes CVSSLSQGEPTSNEQFF.

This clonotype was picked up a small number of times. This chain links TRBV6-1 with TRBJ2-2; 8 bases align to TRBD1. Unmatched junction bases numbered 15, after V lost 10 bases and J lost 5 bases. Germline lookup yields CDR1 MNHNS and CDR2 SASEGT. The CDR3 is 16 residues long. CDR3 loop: CAIEDREVGGTGELFF. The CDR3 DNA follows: TGTGCCATCGAGGACAGGGAAGTAGGTGGGACCGGGGAGCTGTTTTTT.

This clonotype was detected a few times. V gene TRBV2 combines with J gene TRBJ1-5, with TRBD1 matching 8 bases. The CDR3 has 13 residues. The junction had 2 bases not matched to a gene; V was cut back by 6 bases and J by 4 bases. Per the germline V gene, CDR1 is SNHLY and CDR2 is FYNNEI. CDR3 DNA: TGTGCCAGCAGCGACAGGGGAAATCAGCCCCAGCATTTT. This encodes CASSDRGNQPQHF.